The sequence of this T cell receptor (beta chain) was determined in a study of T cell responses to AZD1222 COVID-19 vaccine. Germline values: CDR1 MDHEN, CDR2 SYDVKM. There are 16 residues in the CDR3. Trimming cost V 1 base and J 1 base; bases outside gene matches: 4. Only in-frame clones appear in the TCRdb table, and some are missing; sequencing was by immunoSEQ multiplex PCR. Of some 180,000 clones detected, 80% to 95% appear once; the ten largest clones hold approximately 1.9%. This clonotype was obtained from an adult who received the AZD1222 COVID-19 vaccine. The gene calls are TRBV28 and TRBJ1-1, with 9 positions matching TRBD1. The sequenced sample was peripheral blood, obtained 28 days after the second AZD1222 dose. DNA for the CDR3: TGTGCCAGCAGTTTATTTGTGGGACAGGGGAACACTGAAGCTTTCTTT. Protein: CASSLFVGQGNTEAFF.